This TCR beta chain comes out of a study of beta chain features in type 1 diabetes. Findings of the study overall: A moderate, significant TCRB CDR3 shortening appeared in type 1 diabetes across four CD4+ subsets.

Germline V gene lookup returns CDR1 SGHDT and CDR2 YYEEEE. V shed 9 bases, J shed 6 bases, and the junction held 7 bases outside the gene matches. This CDR3 comprises 13 residues. This clone was seen a handful of times. No antigen is known for it. The isolated RNA, all of it, was reverse transcribed, so expressed TCRB transcripts were what got sequenced. Sequenced by immunoSEQ multiplex PCR; TCRdb stores in-frame clones only, minus some. Of hundreds of thousands of clones listed, around 15% are singletons. The genes are TRBV5-6 and TRBJ2-5; TRBD2 aligns across 11 bases. The sample was naive CD4+ T cells from blood. This clonotype originated in a man aged 18-30 years with type 1 diabetes. The CDR3 DNA reads TGTGCCACCTTTCTAGCGGGGGGCAAGACCCAGTACTTC. Translated: CATFLAGGKTQYF.